A single sample is the source of the 27 T cell receptor beta chains below, sequenced in a study of blood T cell repertoires in COVID-19. Sequencing was performed with immunoSEQ multiplex PCR; in TCRdb, only in-frame clones are kept and a portion is missing. Among under 200,000 clones listed, roughly 83% were seen once. Source material: peripheral blood. The source is a woman aged 55 to 70 with acute or convalescent COVID-19.

This chain uses TRBV5-1 with TRBJ2-7, with 12 bases matching TRBD1. The CDR3 sequence is 15 residues long. Trimming removed 3 bases from V and 5 bases from J; junction bases left unmatched: 6. Germline loops: CDR1 SGHRS, CDR2 YFSETQ. In DNA form, the CDR3 reads TGCGCCAGCAGCTCGACCGGGACAGGGGGCGACGAGCAGTACTTC. Its protein product is CASSSTGTGGDEQYF.

V is TRBV10-1 and J is TRBJ2-3; a weak D match, TRBD1 (6 bases). Germline assignment: CDR1 WNHNN and CDR2 SYGVQD (reference sequence). The CDR3 is 12 amino acids. Trimming took off 10 bases at V and 4 bases at J, with 12 bases between the two ends. CDR3 residues: CATSDRSDTQYF. DNA for the CDR3: TGCGCCACTTCCGACAGGTCAGATACGCAGTATTTT.

The CDR3: CASSKTGYNSPLHF. DNA of the CDR3: TGTGCCAGTAGTAAAACAGGATATAATTCACCCCTCCACTTT. J is TRBJ1-6 and V is TRBV19; a possible D gene is TRBD1 (5 bases). Germline V gives CDR1 LNHDA, CDR2 SQIVND (reference sequence). CDR3 length: 14 residues. Trimming cost V 4 bases and J 4 bases, with 8 bases left between them.

The chain links TRBV11-2 to TRBJ2-2, with D uncertain. Per germline, CDR1 SGHAT and CDR2 FQNNGV. The CDR3 contains 14 residues. The V gene lost 3 bases and the J gene lost 3 bases, with 8 bases spanning the gap. This CDR3 reads CASSFTEYTGELFF. The CDR3, as DNA: TGTGCCAGCAGCTTCACAGAGTACACCGGGGAGCTGTTTTTT.

This clone was counted once. This sequence joins TRBV28 and TRBJ2-7; 11 nucleotides agree with TRBD2. The trim removed 6 bases at V and 1 base at J, leaving 5 bases unmatched. Germline-derived CDR1 and CDR2 are MDHEN and SYDVKM. The CDR3 consists of 15 residues. Here the CDR3 DNA reads TGTGCCAGCAGCTCTAGCGGGGGGCCGTCCTACGAGCAGTACTTC. It codes for CASSSSGGPSYEQYF.

The J gene is TRBJ2-7, the V gene TRBV28, with TRBD1 identical over 9 bases. Trimming took 7 bases from V and 5 from J; bases not matched to a gene: 9. Germline CDR1 is MDHEN and CDR2 is SYDVKM. The CDR3 extends over 14 amino acids. In DNA, the CDR3 is TGTGCCAGCATCGACCGGGACAGGGACGACGAGCAGTACTTC. Residues: CASIDRDRDDEQYF.

This clone was detected a few times. V is TRBV5-1 and J is TRBJ1-2; D is possibly TRBD1 (6 bases). The CDR3 contains 15 residues. V was shortened by 3 bases and J by 0 bases, with 12 bases between the two germline ends. In germline, CDR1 is SGHRS, CDR2 YFSETQ. CDR3 amino acids: CASSSRPGANYGYTF. The CDR3 nucleotides are TGCGCCAGCAGCTCGCGGCCAGGGGCTAACTATGGCTACACCTTC. Full variable domain (remainder filled in from reference TRBV5-1 and TRBJ1-2): KAGVTQTPRYLIKTRGQQVTLSCSPISGHRSVSWYQQTPGQGLQFLFEYFSETQRNKGNFPGRFSGRQFSNSRSEMNVSTLELGDSALYLCASSSRPGANYGYTFGSGTRLTVV.

This sequence joins TRBV5-8 and TRBJ2-1, with TRBD2 matching 11 bases. This CDR3 region has 15 residues. Germline CDR1 and CDR2: SGHTS and YDEGEE. The V segment lost 4 bases and the J segment 9 bases; nucleotides outside the gene matches: 9. The CDR3 protein is CASSPTSGIGGEQFF. CDR3 bases: TGTGCCAGCAGCCCGACTAGCGGGATAGGGGGTGAGCAGTTCTTC.

The chain uses TRBV4-3 and TRBJ1-1; 7 bases map to TRBD1. V lost 1 base to trimming and J lost 4 bases; unmatched junction nucleotides: 6. Germline V gives CDR1 LGHNA, CDR2 YSLEER. The CDR3 length is 15 residues. Written as DNA, the CDR3 is TGCGCCAGCAGCCAAGCCGACAGGGTGAGCACTGAAGCTTTCTTT. Protein: CASSQADRVSTEAFF.

The chain has TRBV6-5 and TRBJ1-5; 8 bases map to TRBD1. Germline V gene lookup returns CDR1 MNHEY and CDR2 SVGAGI. J lost 2 bases, V lost 5 bases, and 5 bases had no gene match. The CDR3 length is 15 residues. The CDR3 loop reads CASSPTTGGNQPQHF. The CDR3, as DNA: TGTGCCAGCAGTCCGACGACAGGGGGCAATCAGCCCCAGCATTTT.

J is TRBJ2-3 and V is TRBV6-6; D remains unclear. The CDR3 extends over 14 amino acids. CDR1 and CDR2 (germline): MNHNY, SVGAGI (reference sequence). Deletions cut 4 bases from V and 1 base from J, with 9 bases between. CDR3 residues: CASSWRSGTDTQYF. The CDR3 DNA follows: TGTGCCAGCAGTTGGAGAAGCGGCACAGATACGCAGTATTTT.

CDR3 loop: CASSGGLAGRGELFF. CDR3 DNA sequence: TGTGCCAGCAGCGGGGGACTAGCGGGACGCGGGGAGCTGTTTTTT. This chain uses TRBV9 with TRBJ2-2, with TRBD2 identical over 13 bases. This CDR3 region has 15 residues. V trimming: 3 bases; J trimming: 7 bases; junction bases outside the gene matches: 3. From germline, CDR1 is SGDLS and CDR2 YYNGEE.

This chain links TRBV6-4 with TRBJ1-6; TRBD1 agrees at 8 bases. Trimming removed 3 bases from V and 8 bases from J; junction bases left unmatched: 6. The germline V gene has CDR1 MRHNA and CDR2 SNTAGT. CDR3 length: 15 residues. The CDR3 DNA sequence: TGTGCCAGCAGTGATGGACAGGGCTTCTATTCACCCCTCCACTTT. As protein: CASSDGQGFYSPLHF.

This chain connects TRBV3-1 (or the pseudogene TRBV3-2) to TRBJ2-4, with a possible D match to TRBD1 (7 bases). The CDR3 totals 15 residues. The V end lost 0 bases, the J end lost 10 bases, and 16 bases lay between the germline ends. Germline V gene lookup returns CDR1 LGHDT and CDR2 YNNKEL (reference sequence). The CDR3 coding sequence is TGTGCCAGCAGCCAAGAAAGGGGGCGGGGAGATATTCAGTACTTC. This sequence encodes CASSQERGRGDIQYF.

This chain connects TRBV4-1 to TRBJ2-5; unclear D gene. CDR3 length equals 13 residues. Germline V gives CDR1 MGHRA, CDR2 YSYEKL. Trimming stripped 4 bases from V and 2 bases from J, with 8 bases between. CDR3 sequence (DNA): TGCGCCAGCAGCCGGGCTGTTCAAGAGACCCAGTACTTC. Translated, it gives CASSRAVQETQYF.

This clone appeared a single time. The V and J genes are TRBV5-6 and TRBJ1-6; the D is unclear. V lost 3 bases and J lost 7, with 14 bases in between. Germline lookup yields CDR1 SGHDT and CDR2 YYEEEE. The CDR3 spans 15 residues. CDR3: CASSSREGVNSPLHF. The CDR3 bases are TGTGCCAGCAGCTCCCGGGAGGGCGTGAATTCACCCCTCCACTTT.

The chain has TRBV10-1 and TRBJ2-3, with 8 bases matching TRBD2. With V trimmed by 4 bases and J by 1 base, 7 bases remained unmatched. The germline CDR1 and CDR2 sequences are WNHNN and SYGVQD (reference sequence). The CDR3 is 16 residues long. The CDR3 sequence: CASSGTRRGGTDTQYF. The CDR3, as DNA: TGCGCCAGCAGTGGTACGCGGCGGGGGGGCACAGATACGCAGTATTTT.

The rearrangement links TRBV28 to TRBJ1-3; unclear D gene. The V end was cut by 5 bases, the J end by 0 bases, with 17 bases between. The CDR3 is 17 residues long. CDR1 is MDHEN, CDR2 SYDVKM, per germline. CDR3 sequence (DNA): TGTGCCAGCAGTCCCCCCGAGGGCCGCCGCTCTGGAAACACCATATATTTT. Its translation is CASSPPEGRRSGNTIYF.

V is TRBV2 and J is TRBJ2-2, with no clear D. The CDR3 has 15 residues. Germline CDR1 is SNHLY and CDR2 is FYNNEI. V was shortened by 3 bases and J by 1 base, with 9 bases between the two germline ends. The CDR3 region is CASSDWRRNTGELFF. Written as DNA, the CDR3 is TGTGCCAGCAGTGATTGGCGGAGGAACACCGGGGAGCTGTTTTTT.

The chain joins TRBV19 to TRBJ2-7, with TRBD1 as a possible D gene (6 bases). The CDR3 has 15 amino acids. The germline V and J ends were trimmed by 6 bases and 3 bases, with 18 bases remaining between them. The germline V gene has CDR1 LNHDA and CDR2 SQIVND (reference sequence). The CDR3 is CASSLQGLSGYEQYF. CDR3 in DNA: TGTGCCAGTAGCCTACAGGGTTTGAGTGGCTACGAGCAGTACTTC.

CDR3 loop: CASSLVGTAIPIYEQYF. The CDR3 bases are TGTGCCAGCAGCTTGGTCGGGACAGCGATACCCATTTACGAGCAGTACTTC. This rearrangement joins TRBV5-5 to TRBJ2-7, with TRBD1 identical over 7 bases. V was pared by 0 bases and J by 4 bases, with 13 bases of the junction left unmatched. Germline V gene sequence: CDR1 SGHKS, CDR2 YYEKEE (reference sequence). CDR3 size: 17 residues.

On this clone itself: With a much larger clone just one base away, this may be a read error. The V call is TRBV27, the J call TRBJ1-6; D gene unclear. Trimming left V 5 bases short and J 12 bases short, with 17 bases between. This CDR3 contains 14 residues. CDR1 is MNHEY, CDR2 SMNVEV, per germline (reference sequence). The CDR3 region is CASSLTLLALPLHF. DNA of the CDR3: TGTGCCAGCAGTCTGACACTGTTGGCTTTACCCCTCCACTTT.

The rearrangement uses TRBV6-5 and TRBJ1-1; a possible D gene is TRBD1 (5 bases). The germline V gene encodes CDR1 MNHEY and CDR2 SVGAGI. The CDR3 spans 13 residues. V dropped 6 bases and J dropped 10 bases, with 18 bases sitting between them. The CDR3 region has the DNA TGTGCCAGCAGGACAACTCAGATCCAGGGAGCTTTCTTT. Protein product: CASRTTQIQGAFF.

This rearrangement joins TRBV19 to TRBJ2-1, with 10 bases that match TRBD2. Looked up from germline, CDR1 is LNHDA and CDR2 is SQIVND (reference sequence). This CDR3 spans 15 amino acids. The V and J ends lost 3 bases and 9 bases, in that order; junction bases with no gene match: 8. This CDR3 is CASSMSGGAAGEQFF. Written as DNA, the CDR3 is TGTGCCAGTAGTATGAGCGGGGGGGCCGCGGGTGAGCAGTTCTTC.

V gene TRBV5-4 combines with J gene TRBJ2-7, with 8 positions matching TRBD1. The CDR3 contains 15 residues. The ends lost 5 bases at V and 1 base at J; junction bases unmatched: 8. Germline assignment: CDR1 SGHNT and CDR2 YYREEE (reference sequence). CDR3 coding DNA: TGTGCCAGCAGGCAAGACAGGGGATGGTCCTACGAGCAGTACTTC. Its protein product is CASRQDRGWSYEQYF.

The rearrangement links TRBV6-2 or TRBV6-3 to TRBJ1-5, with D uncertain. The V end lost 0 bases, the J end lost 4 bases, and 16 bases lay between the germline ends. The CDR3 totals 17 residues. Germline CDR1 is MNHEY and CDR2 is SVGEGT. The CDR3 DNA reads TGTGCCAGCAGTTACTCGGGAAAGGGAGTAAAAAATCAGCCCCAGCATTTT. The encoded protein is CASSYSGKGVKNQPQHF.

J is TRBJ1-1 and V is TRBV27; D is unresolved. Germline CDR1 reads MNHEY; CDR2 reads SMNVEV (reference sequence). Trimming pared 7 bases from V and 6 bases from J, leaving 24 bases between. The CDR3 runs to 16 residues. The CDR3 protein is CASTLRSRLPYAEAFF. The CDR3 DNA is TGTGCCAGCACCCTAAGGAGTCGACTGCCCTACGCTGAAGCTTTCTTT.